The 30 T cell receptor beta chains listed next were all sequenced from one sample in a study of OX40 agonist ivuxolimab in advanced cancers. The assay was immunoSEQ multiplex PCR, and TCRdb's table has in-frame clones only and misses some. The sample has approximately 45,000 clones, around 85% seen once; the top ten hold about 15%. The specimen was CD4+ or CD8+ T cells sorted from blood, collected in a trial of the OX40 agonist ivuxolimab. The source of these receptors is an adult with an advanced solid tumor such as melanoma, head and neck, liver or kidney cancer.

A few counts support this clone. The chain carries TRBV28 and TRBJ1-6, with D perhaps TRBD1 (5 bases). The CDR3 has 14 residues. The V and J ends lost 10 bases and 7 bases respectively, with 17 bases between them. From germline, CDR1 is MDHEN and CDR2 SYDVKM. Here the CDR3 reads CAIDDGTGNSPLHF. The CDR3 DNA is TGTGCCATCGACGATGGGACTGGGAATTCACCCCTCCACTTT.

This clone is medium-sized. Other DNA variants within this sample encode the same CDR3. This chain joins TRBV4-1 and TRBJ1-2; 7 bases map to TRBD1. The J segment lost 1 base and the V segment lost 6 bases, leaving 8 bases of the junction unmatched. The CDR3 loop spans 15 amino acids. Germline V CDR1 and CDR2: MGHRA, YSYEKL. The CDR3: CASSVPGQINYGYTF. The CDR3 DNA reads as TGCGCCAGCAGTGTACCGGGACAGATTAACTATGGCTACACCTTC.

This chain connects TRBV11-2 to TRBJ2-1; TRBD2 aligns across 10 bases. J lost 8 bases, V lost 1 base, and 8 bases had no gene match. The germline V gene has CDR1 SGHAT and CDR2 FQNNGV. The CDR3 runs 16 residues. CDR3 amino acids: CASSLGVAGGLDEQFF. CDR3 nucleotides: TGTGCCAGCAGCTTAGGAGTAGCGGGAGGCTTAGATGAGCAGTTCTTC.

As concerns this clone: The sample contains more than one DNA sequence encoding this CDR3. The chain employs TRBV7-9 and TRBJ2-7; D is perhaps TRBD2 (6 bases). Germline V lookup: CDR1 SEHNR, CDR2 FQNEAQ (reference sequence). Between the trimmed V and J ends, which lost 5 bases and 3 bases, there was a span of 8 bases. There are 12 residues in the CDR3. The CDR3 protein is CASSLGSYEQYF. In DNA form, the CDR3 reads TGTGCCAGCAGCCTCGGGAGCTACGAGCAGTACTTC.

The V gene is TRBV10-1, the J gene TRBJ1-6; tentative D call: TRBD1 (6 bases). The length of the CDR3 is 14 residues. Per germline, CDR1 WNHNN and CDR2 SYGVQD (reference sequence). V gave up 1 base and J gave up 10 bases, with 11 bases separating them. The CDR3 sequence is CASSELQGGSPLHF. CDR3 nucleotides: TGCGCCAGCAGTGAGTTACAGGGAGGATCACCCCTCCACTTT.

V is TRBV14 and J is TRBJ1-1, with unresolved D. V shed 5 bases and J shed 1 base, with 8 bases lying between them. The V gene's germline CDR1 is SGHDN and CDR2 FVKESK. The CDR3 contains 13 residues. The CDR3 spells CASSDRWNTEAFF. CDR3 DNA sequence: TGTGCCAGCAGCGACCGGTGGAACACTGAAGCTTTCTTT.

The gene calls are TRBV6-1 and TRBJ2-7; D gene unclear. This CDR3 comprises 12 residues. Germline values: CDR1 MNHNS, CDR2 SASEGT. Trimming pared 6 bases from V and 3 bases from J, leaving 9 bases between. The CDR3 bases are TGTGCCAGCAGGAGGATTGGCTACGAGCAGTACTTC. Encoded protein: CASRRIGYEQYF.

This clone was seen a single time. The V call is TRBV27, the J call TRBJ1-2; TRBD1 is a possible D gene (5 bases). There are 15 residues in the CDR3. V was cut by 3 bases and J by 8 bases, with 19 bases left in between. Germline CDR1 reads MNHEY; CDR2 reads SMNVEV (reference sequence). The CDR3, as DNA: TGTGCCAGCAGTTTCCGGAGACAGACTTATAACGGCTACACCTTC. Translated: CASSFRRQTYNGYTF.

The rearrangement joins TRBV11-2 to TRBJ1-2; D is possibly TRBD1 (5 bases). Germline V gene sequence: CDR1 SGHAT, CDR2 FQNNGV. This CDR3 spans 14 amino acids. The ends were cut back, 1 base at V and 6 bases at J, with 12 bases in the middle. The CDR3 sequence is CASSLVGVLDGYTF. Written as DNA, the CDR3 is TGTGCCAGCAGCTTAGTGGGGGTCCTGGATGGCTACACCTTC. The variable domain in full, completed from reference TRBV11-2 and TRBJ1-2, reads EAGVAQSPRYKIIEKRQSVAFWCNPISGHATLYWYQQILGQGPKLLIQFQNNGVVDDSQLPKDRFSAERLKGVDSTLKIQPAKLEDSAVYLCASSLVGVLDGYTFGSGTRLTVV.

The chain employs TRBV7-9 and TRBJ2-5; D perhaps matches TRBD1 (6 bases). The CDR3 runs 14 residues. Germline V gene lookup returns CDR1 SEHNR and CDR2 FQNEAQ (reference sequence). Trimming left V 5 bases short and J 5 bases short, with 15 bases between. The CDR3 bases are TGTGCCAGCAGCGGGACACTCAAATTCGAGACCCAGTACTTC. It translates to CASSGTLKFETQYF.

This chain uses TRBV5-1 with TRBJ2-3; 12 positions match TRBD2. Germline values: CDR1 SGHRS, CDR2 YFSETQ. J was trimmed by 1 base and V by 3 bases; bases with no gene match: 9. The CDR3 contains 18 residues. The CDR3 is CASSSYGRLAGGTDTQYF. CDR3 DNA sequence: TGCGCCAGCAGCTCCTATGGGCGACTAGCGGGGGGCACAGATACGCAGTATTTT.

The CDR3 is CASSLGLEQYF. The CDR3 bases are TGTGCCAGCAGCTTAGGGCTCGAGCAGTACTTC. The chain combines TRBV7-8 with TRBJ2-7; D gene unclear. The CDR3 runs 11 residues. Per germline, CDR1 SGHVS and CDR2 FQNEAQ. V was pared by 1 base and J by 6 bases, with 4 bases between.

The chain employs TRBV9 and TRBJ1-2; 9 positions match TRBD1. The CDR3 runs 13 residues. CDR1 and CDR2 from the germline V gene are SGDLS and YYNGEE. V lost 5 bases to trimming and J lost 6 bases; unmatched junction nucleotides: 5. This CDR3 reads CASSPGTGNGYTF. CDR3 DNA: TGTGCCAGCAGTCCCGGGACAGGGAATGGCTACACCTTC. The whole variable domain, filled in from reference TRBV9 and TRBJ1-2, reads DSGVTQTPKHLITATGQRVTLRCSPRSGDLSVYWYQQSLDQGLQFLIQYYNGEERAKGNILERFSAQQFPDLHSELNLSSLELGDSALYFCASSPGTGNGYTFGSGTRLTVV.

The chain combines TRBV7-9 with TRBJ1-2; D call uncertain. The CDR3 has 13 residues. The germline V gene has CDR1 SEHNR and CDR2 FQNEAQ (reference sequence). Trimming stripped 1 base from V and 2 bases from J, with 5 bases between. The CDR3, as DNA: TGTGCCAGCAGCTTAGGGACCAACTATGGCTACACCTTC. Protein sequence: CASSLGTNYGYTF.

The chain couples TRBV7-9 to TRBJ2-3; a possible D gene is TRBD2 (6 bases). V lost 8 bases and J lost 4, with 16 bases in between. The CDR3 length is 14 residues. Germline V CDR1 and CDR2: SEHNR, FQNEAQ (reference sequence). CDR3 sequence (DNA): TGTGCCAGCCCCGTCGGAGCTAGCGCAGATACGCAGTATTTT. Translating gives CASPVGASADTQYF.

The genes are TRBV4-1 and TRBJ2-3; 16 bases agree with TRBD2. This CDR3 spans 21 amino acids. The V gene's germline CDR1 is MGHRA and CDR2 YSYEKL. V was clipped by 4 bases and J by 1 base; unmatched bases: 14. CDR3: CASSLPSGLAGGPSGTDTQYF. The CDR3 coding sequence is TGCGCCAGCAGCCTTCCGTCGGGACTAGCGGGGGGGCCTTCGGGCACAGATACGCAGTATTTT.

The chain combines TRBV7-9 with TRBJ1-4, with D maybe TRBD1 (5 bases). V lost 2 bases, J lost 3 bases, and 10 bases lay in between. This CDR3 comprises 15 residues. CDR1 and CDR2 from the germline V gene are SEHNR and FQNEAQ (reference sequence). In DNA form, the CDR3 reads TGTGCCAGCAGCTTAACGGGGCCCTCTAATGAAAAACTGTTTTTT. Encoded protein: CASSLTGPSNEKLFF.

V usage is TRBV5-5 and J usage is TRBJ1-6; D is ambiguous. Germline CDR1 and CDR2: SGHKS and YYEKEE (reference sequence). CDR3 length: 11 residues. The ends were cut back, 2 bases at V and 10 bases at J, with 4 bases in the middle. CDR3 in amino acids: CASSFGSPLHF. The CDR3 DNA is TGTGCCAGCAGCTTCGGATCACCCCTCCACTTT.

This chain joins TRBV7-9 and TRBJ1-1; D call uncertain. Germline values: CDR1 SEHNR, CDR2 FQNEAQ (reference sequence). The CDR3 consists of 18 residues. V was trimmed by 5 bases and J by 0 bases, leaving 22 bases between them. In DNA form, the CDR3 reads TGTGCCAGCAGCCCTATTACCGTCACAGACCAAATGAACACTGAAGCTTTCTTT. Translating gives CASSPITVTDQMNTEAFF.

V usage is TRBV11-2 and J usage is TRBJ2-1; 7 nucleotides match TRBD2. This CDR3 is built from 17 residues. V was pared by 0 bases and J by 0 bases, with 5 bases of the junction left unmatched. Germline V gives CDR1 SGHAT, CDR2 FQNNGV. The CDR3 sequence: CASSLDPSGSSYNEQFF. As DNA, the CDR3 is TGTGCCAGCAGCTTAGACCCTAGCGGAAGCTCCTACAATGAGCAGTTCTTC.

This sequence joins TRBV4-1 and TRBJ1-5; D is ambiguous. Looked up from germline, CDR1 is MGHRA and CDR2 is YSYEKL. This CDR3 has 15 amino acids. V lost 0 bases, J lost 4 bases, and 10 bases lay in between. CDR3 in DNA: TGCGCCAGCAGCCAAGAGGAACTGAATAATCAGCCCCAGCATTTT. Its translation is CASSQEELNNQPQHF.

The chain employs TRBV7-3 and TRBJ2-2; weak D call: TRBD1 (5 bases). V gave up 5 bases and J gave up 0 bases, with 13 bases separating them. Germline V CDR1 and CDR2: SGHTA, FQGTGA. The CDR3 runs 16 residues. The CDR3 spells CASSAAGYANTGELFF. CDR3 nucleotides: TGTGCCAGCAGCGCCGCAGGGTATGCGAACACCGGGGAGCTGTTTTTT.

This chain links TRBV27 with TRBJ2-2; possibly TRBD2 for D (6 bases). Trimming shortened V by 6 bases and J by 4 bases, and 6 bases separated the two germline ends. The CDR3 is 12 residues long. Germline V lookup: CDR1 MNHEY, CDR2 SMNVEV (reference sequence). The CDR3 sequence is CASRGGTGELFF. The CDR3 DNA reads TGTGCCAGCAGGGGGGGCACCGGGGAGCTGTTTTTT.

V usage is TRBV27 and J usage is TRBJ1-5, with D perhaps matching TRBD1 (5 bases). The length of the CDR3 is 14 residues. Germline lookup yields CDR1 MNHEY and CDR2 SMNVEV (reference sequence). The V end was cut by 5 bases, the J end by 10 bases, with 18 bases between. CDR3: CASSPRQPGHPQHF. The CDR3 DNA sequence: TGTGCCAGCAGTCCCCGACAGCCGGGGCATCCCCAGCATTTT.

This chain connects TRBV29-1 to TRBJ2-5; possibly TRBD2 for D (7 bases). This CDR3 is 13 amino acids long. CDR1 and CDR2 (germline): SQVTM, ANQGSEA. V lost 6 bases to trimming and J lost 7 bases, with 18 bases between them. Written as DNA, the CDR3 is TGCAGCGTCCGAGGGGGGGCCGGGGGGACCCAGTACTTC. The encoded protein is CSVRGGAGGTQYF. The full variable domain, with the rest looked up from reference TRBV29-1 and TRBJ2-5, is SAVISQKPSRDICQRGTSLTIQCQVDSQVTMMFWYRQQPGQSLTLIATANQGSEATYESGFVIDKFPISRPNLTFSTLTVSNMSPEDSSIYLCSVRGGAGGTQYFGPGTRLLVL.

This chain joins TRBV25-1 and TRBJ1-4, with D hard to call. The germline V gene has CDR1 MGHDK and CDR2 SYGVNS. The CDR3 totals 15 residues. Trimming pared 8 bases from V and 7 bases from J, leaving 20 bases between. This chain's CDR3 is CASAEPPGISEKLFF. CDR3 DNA sequence: TGTGCCAGCGCCGAACCTCCCGGGATTTCTGAAAAACTGTTTTTT.

The V gene is TRBV6-6, the J gene TRBJ2-7; D remains unclear. CDR1 is MNHNY, CDR2 SVGAGI, per germline (reference sequence). With 0 bases removed from V and 2 bases from J, the gap between germline ends came to 5 bases. The CDR3 runs 13 residues. The CDR3 here is CASSYSSTYEQYF. The CDR3 nucleotides are TGTGCCAGCAGTTACTCGTCCACCTACGAGCAGTACTTC.

This chain links TRBV28 with TRBJ2-3; 8 nucleotides align to TRBD1. Germline V gene lookup returns CDR1 MDHEN and CDR2 SYDVKM. This CDR3 region has 16 residues. J was trimmed by 3 bases and V by 6 bases; bases with no gene match: 11. CDR3 nucleotide sequence: TGTGCCAGCAGCTCCCCGGCAGGGGGCGCGACAGATACGCAGTATTTT. Amino acid sequence: CASSSPAGGATDTQYF. Complete variable domain (other parts from reference TRBV28 and TRBJ2-3): DVKVTQSSRYLVKRTGEKVFLECVQDMDHENMFWYRQDPGLGLRLIYFSYDVKMKEKGDIPEGYSVSREKKERFSLILESASTNQTSMYLCASSSPAGGATDTQYFGPGTRLTVL.

Written as DNA, the CDR3 is TGTGCCAGCTCACCAAGTGACAGGCCCACGCAGTATTTT. Its protein product is CASSPSDRPTQYF. The chain carries TRBV18 and TRBJ2-3; D might be TRBD1 (6 bases). Germline CDR1 is KGHSH and CDR2 is LQKENI. V was cut by 2 bases and J by 9 bases, with 12 bases left in between. CDR3 length: 13 amino acids.

V and J are TRBV4-1 and TRBJ1-1, with TRBD1 as a possible D gene (6 bases). The CDR3 has 14 residues. Between the trimmed V and J ends, which lost 3 bases and 1 base, there was a span of 9 bases. CDR1 and CDR2 (germline): MGHRA, YSYEKL. The CDR3 spells CASSQGDTNTEAFF. In nucleotides, the CDR3 is TGCGCCAGCAGCCAGGGGGACACGAACACTGAAGCTTTCTTT.